One sample yielded the 6 T cell receptor beta chains listed below, sequenced in a study of T cells in localized non-small cell lung cancer. The data were produced by immunoSEQ multiplex PCR, yet TCRdb's version contains in-frame clones alone and is incomplete. The repertoire has some 7,000 clones, roughly 23% of them found once; the top ten carry 3% to 4.5%. The sequences come from lung tumor tissue, collected before any cancer treatment. The receptor set was obtained from a man aged 35 to 69 with stage III squamous cell lung carcinoma.

This clone has more than one count but fewer than ten. The rearrangement links TRBV11-3 to TRBJ1-1; D unresolved. V was cut by 1 base and J by 3 bases, with 9 bases left in between. This CDR3 has 14 amino acids. From germline, CDR1 is SGHNT and CDR2 YENEEA. CDR3 sequence: CASSLVGRDTEAFF. CDR3 DNA: TGTGCCAGCAGCTTAGTGGGGAGGGACACTGAAGCTTTCTTT.

This clone occurred a few times. The CDR3 DNA follows: TGTGCCAGCAGGAAATCCGGGACTAGCAGCGATGAGCAGTTCTTC. Encoded protein: CASRKSGTSSDEQFF. The chain recombines TRBV9 with TRBJ2-1, with 9 bases that match TRBD2. This CDR3 contains 15 residues. Losses at the gene ends were 5 bases for V and 8 bases for J; bases not matched to a gene: 11. Germline V CDR1 and CDR2: SGDLS, YYNGEE. The whole variable domain, remainder taken from reference TRBV9 and TRBJ2-1, is DSGVTQTPKHLITATGQRVTLRCSPRSGDLSVYWYQQSLDQGLQFLIQYYNGEERAKGNILERFSAQQFPDLHSELNLSSLELGDSALYFCASRKSGTSSDEQFFGPGTRLTVL.

V and J are TRBV23-1 and TRBJ1-1, with TRBD1 identical over 8 bases. TRBV23-1 is an ORF, and what it does is uncertain. CDR3 length: 16 residues. Trimming cost V 2 bases and J 10 bases; bases outside gene matches: 15. The CDR3 sequence is CASSQMGLRTGRVAFF. For the CDR3, the DNA is TGCGCCAGCAGTCAAATGGGTCTCCGGACAGGGCGGGTAGCTTTCTTT.

This clone was counted between two and nine times. The rearrangement uses TRBV23-1 and TRBJ2-3; 7 nucleotides agree with TRBD1. TRBV23-1 is annotated as an ORF whose role is uncertain. V lost 6 bases, J lost 5 bases, and 8 bases stayed unmatched. The CDR3 is 14 residues long. CDR3 in amino acids: CASSLRQGGDTQYF. The CDR3 coding sequence is TGCGCCAGCAGCCTTCGACAGGGTGGAGATACGCAGTATTTT.

This clone showed up just a few times. The rearrangement uses TRBV9 and TRBJ1-5; D unresolved. V was cut by 5 bases and J by 7 bases, with 16 bases left in between. Germline lookup yields CDR1 SGDLS and CDR2 YYNGEE. This CDR3 is built from 14 residues. CDR3 amino acids: CASSERWGGQPQHF. The CDR3 DNA follows: TGTGCCAGCAGTGAACGGTGGGGAGGACAGCCCCAGCATTTT. The full variable domain, its missing parts supplied by reference TRBV9 and TRBJ1-5, is DSGVTQTPKHLITATGQRVTLRCSPRSGDLSVYWYQQSLDQGLQFLIQYYNGEERAKGNILERFSAQQFPDLHSELNLSSLELGDSALYFCASSERWGGQPQHFGDGTRLSIL.

The sample holds a few counts of this clone. The J gene is TRBJ2-7, the V gene TRBV6-8; 13 bases align to TRBD2. This CDR3 has 14 residues. CDR1 and CDR2 from the germline V gene are MNHGY and SAAAGT. After removal of 6 bases from V and 9 bases from J, the junction contained 8 bases not matched to a gene. In nucleotides, the CDR3 is TGTGCCAGCAGCGGGACTAGCGGGATGGAAGGGCAGTACTTC. The encoded protein is CASSGTSGMEGQYF.